This T cell receptor beta chain was sequenced during a study of CD4 T cells in relation to SARS-CoV-2 and coronaviruses. Whole-study findings and limits: Roughly 69% of donors had memory CD4+ clonotypes crossrecognizing SARS-CoV-2 and common cold coronavirus spike.

Remarks on this clone: The antigen remains undetermined.

This CDR3 region has 16 residues. CDR1 and CDR2 from the germline V gene are MNHEY and SMNVEV (reference sequence). V shed 5 bases and J shed 0 bases, with 15 bases lying between them. The assay was immunoSEQ multiplex PCR, and TCRdb's table has in-frame clones only and misses some. The repertoire includes approximately 50,000 clones, approximately 90% of them detected once, and about 0.4% sits in the top ten. Sequenced material: naive CD4+ T cells from PBMCs. The subset: naive CD4+ T cells isolated by negative enrichment. The sequence was collected from an adult with COVID-19. J is TRBJ2-3 and V is TRBV27, with D unclear. The CDR3 coding sequence is TGTGCCAGCAGTCCCAACGACTGGAATAGCACAGATACGCAGTATTTT. Translation: CASSPNDWNSTDTQYF.